This T cell receptor beta chain comes out of a study of T cells in Graves' hyperthyroidism and ophthalmopathy. Per the germline V gene, CDR1 is MNHNS and CDR2 is SASEGT. This CDR3 contains 16 residues. Trimming shortened V by 6 bases and J by 5 bases, and 19 bases separated the two germline ends. Researchers amplified the TCR beta CDR3 regions from RNA transcripts. During a first-round RT-PCR of the TCR CDR3, the HTBI primer set was used. TCRdb independently ran MiXCR on the multiplex PCR reads; one entry per CDR3 protein. This repertoire shows about 500,000 distinct CDR3 sequences, about 15% found once; its top ten account for 15% to 20%. About this clonotype itself: Its antigen remains unidentified.

Study observations and caveats: The model anticipated ophthalmopathy a median approximately six months pre-onset.

Any patient presenting with uncontrolled infection, other autoimmune disease, pregnancy or lactation was left out. On the basis of clinical symptoms, serum thyroxine and TRAb, thyroid ultrasound and orbital computed tomography, diagnoses were made. The receptor was isolated from a woman aged 18-29 years with Graves' ophthalmopathy. Material for sequencing was blood. The rearrangement links TRBV6-1 to TRBJ2-2, with D maybe TRBD2 (6 bases). CDR3 DNA sequence: TGTGCCAGCAGACCGCCCGCCGTGGGGGGAACCGGGGAGCTGTTTTTT. As protein: CASRPPAVGGTGELFF.